Shown below are 8 T cell receptor beta chains from a single sample sequenced in a study of T-cell memory formation after mild COVID-19. Via MiXCR, TCRdb re-called the 5' RACE reads, giving one row per CDR3 protein. Among about 260,000 distinct CDR3 sequences, roughly 17% were seen once, and the ten largest hold under 25%. The sample was PBMCs or a T cell subset sorted from them (not recorded which). The receptors derive from a man in his late teens or twenties who had mild COVID-19 (a few samples of this study predate the infection). Cell type and time point are not known.

There are a few counts of this clonotype. The V and J genes are TRBV27 and TRBJ2-1; possibly TRBD2 for D (6 bases). The CDR3 length is 15 residues. Germline V gives CDR1 MNHEY, CDR2 SMNVEV (reference sequence). Deletions cut 7 bases from V and 5 bases from J, with 18 bases between. The CDR3 coding sequence is TGTGCCAGCACCATCGCGGGGTTGGACGACAATGAGCAGTTCTTC. It yields the protein CASTIAGLDDNEQFF.

The V gene is TRBV6-5, the J gene TRBJ2-5; either TRBD1 or TRBD2 may supply D (5 bases each). Germline CDR1 MNHEY, CDR2 SVGAGI. This CDR3 comprises 14 residues. V shed 5 bases and J shed 5 bases, with 15 bases lying between them. CDR3 sequence reads: CASSPRGLRETQYF. The CDR3 DNA reads TGTGCCAGCAGTCCACGGGGCCTTCGGGAGACCCAGTACTTC.

In its sample, this clonotype was seen a few times. In DNA, the CDR3 is TGCGCCAGCAGCTTGGTTGGGACAGGGGCCCGCACAGATACGCAGTATTTT. This gives the protein CASSLVGTGARTDTQYF. V gene TRBV5-1 combines with J gene TRBJ2-3; TRBD1 agrees at 10 bases. The V and J ends lost 0 bases and 1 base, in that order; junction bases with no gene match: 5. The CDR3 is made up of 17 amino acids. Germline lookup yields CDR1 SGHRS and CDR2 YFSETQ.

The chain joins TRBV6-6 to TRBJ1-2; no definite D call. This CDR3 is built from 10 residues. The V and J ends lost 7 bases and 8 bases respectively, with 8 bases between them. CDR1 MNHNY and CDR2 SVGAGI come from the germline V gene (reference sequence). CDR3 nucleotides: TGTGCCAGCAAATACGGCGGCTACACCTTC. Translation: CASKYGGYTF.

The chain has TRBV6-1 and TRBJ1-4; D is unclear. Trimming shortened V by 1 base and J by 3 bases, and 9 bases separated the two germline ends. From germline, CDR1 is MNHNS and CDR2 SASEGT. CDR3 length: 15 residues. CDR3 sequence reads: CASSEGTSSNEKLFF. The DNA of the CDR3 is TGTGCCAGCAGTGAAGGAACTAGTTCTAATGAAAAACTGTTTTTT.

A few counts support this clonotype. The J gene is TRBJ1-1, the V gene TRBV20-1; tentative D call: TRBD1 (6 bases). In germline, CDR1 is DFQATT, CDR2 SNEGSKA (reference sequence). This CDR3 has 14 amino acids. The V end was cut by 0 bases, the J end by 3 bases, with 11 bases between. Here the CDR3 reads CSARESKGDTEAFF. The CDR3 nucleotides read TGCAGTGCTAGAGAGTCTAAGGGGGACACTGAAGCTTTCTTT.

This clonotype was found a few times. The chain joins TRBV5-1 to TRBJ2-6; no clear D gene. Per the germline V gene, CDR1 is SGHRS and CDR2 is YFSETQ. Trimming took 0 bases from V and 0 from J, leaving 10 bases between them. The CDR3 covers 17 residues. The CDR3 spells CASSLETSGSGANVLTF. The CDR3 nucleotides read TGCGCCAGCAGCTTGGAGACAAGTGGCTCTGGGGCCAACGTCCTGACTTTC.

J is TRBJ1-1 and V is TRBV28; D is perhaps TRBD1 (5 bases). Germline CDR1 is MDHEN and CDR2 is SYDVKM. Trimming left V 5 bases short and J 1 base short, with 14 bases between. The CDR3 loop spans 15 amino acids. CDR3 in DNA: TGTGCCAGCAGTCGGCGGGGGGGGGGGAACACTGAAGCTTTCTTT. Amino acid sequence: CASSRRGGGNTEAFF.